Below, 28 T cell receptor beta chains from the same sample are listed, as sequenced in a study of sequential checkpoint blockade in melanoma. Treatment given: randomized to nivolumab then ipilimumab (arm A) or the reverse (arm B). Some clones are missing from TCRdb's copy, which holds only in-frame ones; the method was immunoSEQ multiplex PCR. The sample lists some 11,000 clones, roughly 85% occurring once. The sample consisted of CD8+ T cells sorted from blood (inferred from file names), taken from a patient given nivolumab and ipilimumab in sequence. The receptors stem from a human donor with melanoma.

The gene calls are TRBV5-1 and TRBJ1-1; 8 bases agree with TRBD1. Germline V gene data show CDR1 as SGHRS and CDR2 as YFSETQ. The CDR3 sequence is 12 residues long. The trim removed 6 bases at V and 3 bases at J, leaving 1 base unmatched. CDR3 protein: CASIQGDTEAFF. The CDR3 DNA sequence: TGCGCCAGCATACAGGGGGACACTGAAGCTTTCTTT.

The chain joins TRBV4-3 to TRBJ2-7; weak D call: TRBD1 (5 bases). This CDR3 spans 15 amino acids. The ends were cut back, 4 bases at V and 0 bases at J, with 13 bases in the middle. The V gene's germline CDR1 is LGHNA and CDR2 YSLEER. This chain's CDR3 is CASSPNQGYSYEQYF. CDR3 bases: TGCGCCAGCAGCCCAAATCAGGGCTACTCCTACGAGCAGTACTTC.

In this sample, this clone turned up a few times. The rearrangement links TRBV4-1 to TRBJ2-7; 11 bases fit TRBD2. From germline, CDR1 is MGHRA and CDR2 YSYEKL. This CDR3 has 15 amino acids. V lost 0 bases and J lost 4; bases outside the gene matches: 2. DNA for the CDR3: TGCGCCAGCAGCCAAGATTTAGCGGGAGGGTACGAGCAGTACTTC. Translated: CASSQDLAGGYEQYF.

V and J are TRBV28 and TRBJ1-4; possibly TRBD1 for D (6 bases). The germline V and J ends were trimmed by 3 bases and 7 bases, with 15 bases remaining between them. The germline V gene encodes CDR1 MDHEN and CDR2 SYDVKM. The CDR3 consists of 15 residues. This chain's CDR3 is CASSFSWGHGEKLFF. The CDR3 DNA follows: TGTGCCAGCAGTTTTTCCTGGGGGCACGGTGAAAAACTGTTTTTT. Filled out from reference TRBV28 and TRBJ1-4, the complete variable domain reads DVKVTQSSRYLVKRTGEKVFLECVQDMDHENMFWYRQDPGLGLRLIYFSYDVKMKEKGDIPEGYSVSREKKERFSLILESASTNQTSMYLCASSFSWGHGEKLFFGSGTQLSVL.

This sequence joins TRBV7-9 and TRBJ2-2; 12 bases line up with TRBD2. Per the germline V gene, CDR1 is SEHNR and CDR2 is FQNEAQ (reference sequence). V lost 5 bases, J lost 5 bases, and 9 bases stayed unmatched. CDR3 length: 17 residues. The CDR3 DNA reads as TGTGCCAGCAGCATCCGGACTAGCGGGATGGGTACCGGGGAGCTGTTTTTT. As protein: CASSIRTSGMGTGELFF.

The V gene is TRBV5-4, the J gene TRBJ1-1, with TRBD1 matching 7 bases. The V segment lost 7 bases and the J segment 4 bases; nucleotides outside the gene matches: 7. From germline, CDR1 is SGHNT and CDR2 YYREEE (reference sequence). The CDR3 contains 13 residues. The CDR3 loop reads CASQSRGRTEAFF. Written as DNA, the CDR3 is TGTGCCAGCCAAAGTAGGGGGCGCACTGAAGCTTTCTTT. The entire variable domain, with the rest obtained from reference TRBV5-4 and TRBJ1-1, is as follows: ETGVTQSPTHLIKTRGQQVTLRCSSQSGHNTVSWYQQALGQGPQFIFQYYREEENGRGNFPPRFSGLQFPNYSSELNVNALELDDSALYLCASQSRGRTEAFFGQGTRLTVV.

The gene calls are TRBV19 and TRBJ1-6; tentative D call: TRBD1 (5 bases). Trimming removed 3 bases at V and 7 bases at J, with 16 bases between. This CDR3 is built from 16 residues. Germline values: CDR1 LNHDA, CDR2 SQIVND (reference sequence). The chain's CDR3 is CASSIFAGEGNSPLHF. The CDR3 bases are TGTGCCAGTAGTATCTTTGCGGGGGAAGGGAATTCACCCCTCCACTTT.

This clone is labeled medium-sized (0.01 to 0.1%). The J gene is TRBJ2-7, the V gene TRBV7-9; D might be TRBD2 (6 bases). In germline, CDR1 is SEHNR, CDR2 FQNEAQ (reference sequence). This CDR3 comprises 14 residues. The germline V and J ends were trimmed by 1 base and 0 bases, with 7 bases remaining between them. CDR3 coding DNA: TGTGCCAGCAGCTTAGTCGGGAGCTCCTACGAGCAGTACTTC. This gives the protein CASSLVGSSYEQYF.

V gene TRBV2 combines with J gene TRBJ1-2, with 8 bases identical to TRBD1. The CDR3 consists of 13 residues. The germline gives CDR1 SNHLY, CDR2 FYNNEI. The junction had 8 bases not matched to a gene; V was cut back by 9 bases and J by 5 bases. The CDR3 is CARTYTGGYGYTF. The DNA of the CDR3 is TGTGCCAGGACTTACACAGGGGGGTATGGCTACACCTTC.

This clone was found once. The chain combines TRBV2 with TRBJ2-7; 10 bases agree with TRBD1. In germline, CDR1 is SNHLY, CDR2 FYNNEI. This CDR3 contains 15 residues. V shed 1 base, J shed 2 bases, and the junction held 2 bases outside the gene matches. The CDR3 DNA reads as TGTGCCAGCAGTGAAGGGGACAGGGGTACCTACGAGCAGTACTTC. Its translation is CASSEGDRGTYEQYF.

This chain uses TRBV11-3 with TRBJ2-7; D gene unclear. V lost 3 bases, J lost 1 base, and 7 bases lay in between. Germline V gene lookup returns CDR1 SGHNT and CDR2 YENEEA. The CDR3 spans 13 residues. CDR3 nucleotides: TGTGCCAGCAGCTTCGGCGGTTCCTACGAGCAGTACTTC. Translated: CASSFGGSYEQYF.

The V call is TRBV7-2, the J call TRBJ1-5; TRBD1 agrees at 7 bases. V trimming: 3 bases; J trimming: 6 bases; junction bases outside the gene matches: 5. CDR3 length: 14 residues. CDR1 and CDR2 from the germline V gene are SGHTA and FQGNSA. The CDR3 region has the DNA TGTGCCAGCAGCTTGACAGGGTGGGGTCAGCCCCAGCATTTT. It codes for CASSLTGWGQPQHF.

This chain links TRBV27 with TRBJ2-7; D call uncertain. V lost 1 base, J lost 7 bases, and 5 bases lay in between. Germline V gene data show CDR1 as MNHEY and CDR2 as SMNVEV (reference sequence). The CDR3 contains 11 residues. The CDR3 DNA reads as TGTGCCAGCAGTTTATTTAATGAGCAGTACTTC. As protein: CASSLFNEQYF.

This chain uses TRBV5-1 with TRBJ1-4; TRBD1 matches at 7 bases. Looked up from germline, CDR1 is SGHRS and CDR2 is YFSETQ. V dropped 1 base and J dropped 4; count of bases not matched to a gene: 10. This CDR3 is 17 amino acids long. CDR3 sequence (DNA): TGCGCCAGCAGCTTGACCTTGCGGACAGGCATTAATGAAAAACTGTTTTTT. Amino acid sequence: CASSLTLRTGINEKLFF.

The rearrangement joins TRBV19 to TRBJ2-7, with D perhaps TRBD2 (6 bases). The germline V and J ends were trimmed by 4 bases and 0 bases, with 16 bases remaining between them. The CDR3 length is 16 residues. Germline V gene lookup returns CDR1 LNHDA and CDR2 SQIVND (reference sequence). This CDR3 is CASSTGWRENSYEQYF. The DNA for the CDR3 is TGTGCCAGTAGTACCGGTTGGCGGGAAAACTCCTACGAGCAGTACTTC. Looking up the rest from reference TRBV19 and TRBJ2-7 gives the full variable domain: DGGITQSPKYLFRKEGQNVTLSCEQNLNHDAMYWYRQDPGQGLRLIYYSQIVNDFQKGDIAEGYSVSREKKESFPLTVTSAQKNPTAFYLCASSTGWRENSYEQYFGPGTRLTVT.

In its sample, this clone was seen a few times. This sequence joins TRBV5-6 and TRBJ1-1; no definite D call. CDR1 and CDR2 from the germline V gene are SGHDT and YYEEEE. The CDR3 runs 16 residues. The V end was cut by 4 bases, the J end by 3 bases, with 19 bases between. The chain's CDR3 is CASSPAEIWMDTEAFF. The CDR3 coding sequence is TGTGCCAGCAGCCCGGCGGAGATTTGGATGGACACTGAAGCTTTCTTT.

The V and J genes are TRBV7-9 and TRBJ2-1; 8 bases fit TRBD2. The ends lost 5 bases at V and 2 bases at J; junction bases unmatched: 8. The CDR3 runs to 16 residues. CDR1 and CDR2 (germline): SEHNR, FQNEAQ (reference sequence). In nucleotides, the CDR3 is TGTGCCAGCAGCATAGTCGGCGGGGGGCCCTACAATGAGCAGTTCTTC. It is translated as CASSIVGGGPYNEQFF.

This clone was counted only a few times. This sequence joins TRBV5-1 and TRBJ2-2, with D hard to call. The V gene's germline CDR1 is SGHRS and CDR2 YFSETQ. V was clipped by 0 bases and J by 2 bases, with 5 bases between them. The CDR3 spans 14 residues. CDR3 region: CASSLVLNTGELFF. CDR3 nucleotides: TGCGCCAGCAGCTTGGTGCTAAACACCGGGGAGCTGTTTTTT.

The gene calls are TRBV27 and TRBJ1-5; TRBD1 aligns across 8 bases. Per germline, CDR1 MNHEY and CDR2 SMNVEV (reference sequence). V dropped 6 bases and J dropped 7; count of bases not matched to a gene: 8. The CDR3 contains 14 residues. In DNA, the CDR3 is TGTGCCAGCAGCCTTTGGACAGGGAACCAGCCCCAGCATTTT. Translation gives CASSLWTGNQPQHF.

This chain uses TRBV27 with TRBJ2-3, with 8 bases fitting TRBD2. The germline V gene has CDR1 MNHEY and CDR2 SMNVEV (reference sequence). Unmatched junction bases numbered 13, after V lost 5 bases and J lost 0 bases. The CDR3 has 18 amino acids. CDR3 bases: TGTGCCAGCAGTCCAACGGGACTAGGGGGAGATAGCACAGATACGCAGTATTTT. Translating gives CASSPTGLGGDSTDTQYF.

This sequence joins TRBV10-3 and TRBJ1-2, with D tentatively TRBD1 (5 bases). The V gene's germline CDR1 is ENHRY and CDR2 SYGVKD. The ends were cut back, 2 bases at V and 5 bases at J, with 21 bases in the middle. The CDR3 is 17 residues long. The CDR3 coding sequence is TGTGCCATCAGTGAGAAGGAGACAGACAAATTAGGGTATGGCTACACCTTC. It specifies CAISEKETDKLGYGYTF.

The J gene is TRBJ2-7, the V gene TRBV7-8; 7 bases line up with TRBD2. The junction had 7 bases not matched to a gene; V was cut back by 1 base and J by 1 base. CDR1 SGHVS and CDR2 FQNEAQ come from the germline V gene. CDR3 size: 16 residues. This CDR3 is CASSLGVGGTSYEQYF. In nucleotides, the CDR3 is TGTGCCAGCAGCTTAGGCGTCGGGGGGACGTCCTACGAGCAGTACTTC.

The chain carries TRBV6-4 and TRBJ2-3, with TRBD1 matching over 7 bases. The V gene's germline CDR1 is MRHNA and CDR2 SNTAGT. The CDR3 extends over 16 amino acids. Germline trimming cut 2 bases from V and 2 bases from J; bases unmatched to any gene: 7. Here the CDR3 DNA reads TGTGCCAGCAGTGACGGGGCAGGGGGTTCCACAGATACGCAGTATTTT. Residues: CASSDGAGGSTDTQYF.

The rearrangement uses TRBV7-9 and TRBJ2-7, with a weak D call TRBD2 (7 bases). V shed 7 bases and J shed 3 bases, with 22 bases lying between them. In germline, CDR1 is SEHNR, CDR2 FQNEAQ (reference sequence). CDR3 length: 16 amino acids. The CDR3 nucleotides read TGTGCCAGCACCGAAGCGGTCGGGGGGCCCCTCTACGAGCAGTACTTC. Translating gives CASTEAVGGPLYEQYF. Filled out from reference TRBV7-9 and TRBJ2-7, the complete variable domain reads DTGVSQNPRHKITKRGQNVTFRCDPISEHNRLYWYRQTLGQGPEFLTYFQNEAQLEKSRLLSDRFSAERPKGSFSTLEIQRTEQGDSAMYLCASTEAVGGPLYEQYFGPGTRLTVT.

The CDR3 nucleotides read TGTGCCATCAGTGACGGACTAGCGGGAGGCAATGAGCAGTTCTTC. Translation gives CAISDGLAGGNEQFF. V is TRBV10-3 and J is TRBJ2-1; 14 bases line up with TRBD2. Trimming took 3 bases from V and 6 from J; bases not matched to a gene: 1. The length of the CDR3 is 15 residues. The germline CDR1 and CDR2 sequences are ENHRY and SYGVKD.

The CDR3 loop is CAWTSGGDSHWEPQHF. The CDR3 DNA sequence: TGTGCCTGGACGTCGGGGGGGGACAGCCACTGGGAGCCCCAGCATTTT. The chain carries TRBV30 and TRBJ1-5, with 7 bases identical to TRBD1. V was pared by 4 bases and J by 8 bases, with 17 bases of the junction left unmatched. Germline-derived CDR1 and CDR2 are GTSNPN and SVGIG (reference sequence). The CDR3 covers 16 residues.

In its sample, this clone was seen a few times. V and J are TRBV7-2 and TRBJ2-7; possible D gene TRBD2, 6 bases. This CDR3 spans 13 amino acids. The germline CDR1 and CDR2 sequences are SGHTA and FQGNSA. Deletions cut 4 bases from V and 2 bases from J, with 9 bases between. Here the CDR3 reads CASSSAGAYEQYF. In nucleotides, the CDR3 is TGTGCCAGCAGCTCAGCGGGCGCCTACGAGCAGTACTTC.

The sample holds one count of this clone. This chain links TRBV4-1 with TRBJ2-7; 8 bases align to TRBD1. Germline V gives CDR1 MGHRA, CDR2 YSYEKL. Trimming took 2 bases from V and 1 from J; bases not matched to a gene: 4. CDR3 length: 15 residues. The CDR3 sequence: CASSQYGTGSYEQYF. The CDR3 DNA reads as TGCGCCAGCAGCCAATATGGGACAGGTTCCTACGAGCAGTACTTC.